These 17 T cell receptor beta chains were all obtained from the same sample, sequenced in a study of cytomegalovirus exposure and HLA in healthy donors. The method was immunoSEQ multiplex PCR; TCRdb's version includes in-frame clones alone and lacks a portion of them. The table shows more than 150,000 clones, with approximately 83% occurring only once. What was sequenced was PBMCs. The receptor source for this set is a woman aged 18-29 years in good health and CMV-seropositive.

V is TRBV9 and J is TRBJ2-5; D call uncertain. The CDR3 contains 12 residues. Germline V gene sequence: CDR1 SGDLS, CDR2 YYNGEE. Trimming removed 3 bases at V and 0 bases at J, with 3 bases between. DNA of the CDR3: TGTGCCAGCAGCGCCTACCAAGAGACCCAGTACTTC. Translating gives CASSAYQETQYF.

This clone has only one observation. The chain recombines TRBV7-6 with TRBJ2-3; a weak D match, TRBD2 (5 bases). V shed 6 bases and J shed 2 bases, with 9 bases lying between them. From germline, CDR1 is SGHVS and CDR2 FNYEAQ. CDR3 length: 13 amino acids. DNA for the CDR3: TGTGCCAGCAGGGACTCCCCCACAGATACGCAGTATTTT. Its translation: CASRDSPTDTQYF.

The chain recombines TRBV2 with TRBJ2-3; 11 bases are shared with TRBD2. The CDR3 runs to 16 residues. Trimming cost V 8 bases and J 6 bases; bases outside gene matches: 13. The V gene's germline CDR1 is SNHLY and CDR2 FYNNEI. The CDR3 coding sequence is TGTGCCAGCTCCTCCCTGGGGCCTAGCGGGGGGGATACGCAGTATTTT. Amino acid sequence: CASSSLGPSGGDTQYF.

The chain recombines TRBV27 with TRBJ1-1; the D gene is possibly TRBD1 (5 bases). V was clipped by 2 bases and J by 6 bases, with 10 bases between them. This CDR3 has 13 amino acids. Germline values: CDR1 MNHEY, CDR2 SMNVEV (reference sequence). The DNA for the CDR3 is TGTGCCAGCAGTTTAGTAGGAGGGGCTGAAGCTTTCTTT. This gives the protein CASSLVGGAEAFF.

The J gene is TRBJ2-5, the V gene TRBV5-1, with a possible D match to TRBD1 (7 bases). From germline, CDR1 is SGHRS and CDR2 YFSETQ. The CDR3 sequence is 14 residues long. Trimming removed 3 bases at V and 3 bases at J, with 12 bases between. CDR3 sequence reads: CASSWGRGEETQYF. The CDR3 DNA reads TGCGCCAGCAGCTGGGGCAGGGGGGAAGAGACCCAGTACTTC.

J is TRBJ1-2 and V is TRBV20-1, with D hard to call. V lost 5 bases to trimming and J lost 8 bases, with 6 bases between them. The CDR3 loop spans 9 amino acids. Germline V gives CDR1 DFQATT, CDR2 SNEGSKA (reference sequence). The CDR3 loop is CSASSGYTF. In nucleotides, the CDR3 is TGCAGTGCTTCGTCCGGCTACACCTTC.

V and J are TRBV27 and TRBJ2-3; no reliable D call. CDR3 length: 14 amino acids. Per germline, CDR1 MNHEY and CDR2 SMNVEV (reference sequence). The V end lost 4 bases, the J end lost 7 bases, and 15 bases lay between the germline ends. CDR3 DNA sequence: TGTGCCAGCAGTTCCCACCAGAATCGAAATACGCAGTATTTT. Encoded protein: CASSSHQNRNTQYF.

The CDR3 loop is CASSITADTIYF. The CDR3 DNA reads as TGTGCCAGTAGTATAACAGCGGACACCATATATTTT. The chain links TRBV19 to TRBJ1-3; no reliable D call. The V gene's germline CDR1 is LNHDA and CDR2 SQIVND (reference sequence). The V gene lost 2 bases and the J gene lost 8 bases, with 7 bases spanning the gap. CDR3 length: 12 amino acids.

In the case of this clone: Compared with germline, one end of the junction differs, possibly owing to a read error. V usage is TRBV6-1 and J usage is TRBJ1-1; 12 positions match TRBD1. The germline V gene has CDR1 MNHNS and CDR2 SASEGT. CDR3 length equals 16 residues. This chain's CDR3 is CASREGTGGAYTEAFF. The CDR3 nucleotides are TGTGCCAGCAGAGAAGGGACAGGGGGCGCCTACACTGAAGCTTTCTTT.

This clone was seen only once. The chain carries TRBV7-9 and TRBJ2-1; 7 bases match TRBD2. Germline V CDR1 and CDR2: SEHNR, FQNEAQ (reference sequence). J was trimmed by 5 bases and V by 4 bases; bases with no gene match: 8. The CDR3 has 15 amino acids. The DNA for the CDR3 is TGTGCCAGCAGCTCCTGGGAGGGACCGAACAATGAGCAGTTCTTC. This sequence encodes CASSSWEGPNNEQFF.

The genes are TRBV4-2 and TRBJ1-2; 7 nucleotides line up with TRBD1. The CDR3 is 16 amino acids. CDR1 is LGHNA, CDR2 YNFKEQ, per germline. J was trimmed by 2 bases and V by 2 bases; bases with no gene match: 8. CDR3: CASSQPAGTVNYGYTF. The CDR3 coding sequence is TGTGCCAGCAGCCAACCCGCCGGGACAGTGAACTATGGCTACACCTTC.

The V gene is TRBV15, the J gene TRBJ2-3, with D unclear. The germline V and J ends were trimmed by 3 bases and 2 bases, with 3 bases remaining between them. There are 12 residues in the CDR3. Germline V gene sequence: CDR1 LNHNV, CDR2 YYDKDF (reference sequence). CDR3 amino acids: CATSSFTDTQYF. The DNA of the CDR3 is TGTGCCACCAGCAGCTTCACAGATACGCAGTATTTT.

This chain connects TRBV2 to TRBJ1-2; D is uncertain. The CDR3 is 11 amino acids. V gave up 8 bases and J gave up 2 bases, with 6 bases separating them. The germline CDR1 and CDR2 sequences are SNHLY and FYNNEI. As DNA, the CDR3 is TGTGCCAGCGGCCCAAACTATGGCTACACCTTC. Protein: CASGPNYGYTF.

The chain joins TRBV6-5 to TRBJ1-5; 7 bases are a match to TRBD1. Germline CDR1 MNHEY, CDR2 SVGAGI. The CDR3 loop spans 14 amino acids. Germline trimming cut 7 bases from V and 5 bases from J; bases unmatched to any gene: 8. CDR3 in DNA: TGTGCCAGCATGAAGGGGCAGGGGGATCAGCCCCAGCATTTT. Its translation: CASMKGQGDQPQHF.

The rearrangement joins TRBV7-6 to TRBJ2-2; 8 nucleotides align to TRBD2. The junction had 5 bases not matched to a gene; V was cut back by 5 bases and J by 6 bases. The CDR3 totals 14 residues. The germline CDR1 and CDR2 sequences are SGHVS and FNYEAQ. In DNA form, the CDR3 reads TGTGCCAGCAGCCTATCGGGGGGGTCCGGGGAGCTGTTTTTT. Its translation: CASSLSGGSGELFF. Full variable domain (remainder filled in from reference TRBV7-6 and TRBJ2-2): GAGVSQSPRYKVTKRGQDVALRCDPISGHVSLYWYRQALGQGPEFLTYFNYEAQQDKSGLPNDRFSAERPEGSISTLTIQRTEQRDSAMYRCASSLSGGSGELFFGEGSRLTVL.

The V and J genes are TRBV14 and TRBJ2-5; 8 bases fit TRBD1. Germline CDR1 is SGHDN and CDR2 is FVKESK. The junction had 6 bases not matched to a gene; V was cut back by 4 bases and J by 5 bases. The CDR3 length is 14 residues. The CDR3 loop is CASSRDRGTETQYF. CDR3 DNA sequence: TGTGCCAGCAGCCGCGACAGGGGAACGGAGACCCAGTACTTC.

V usage is TRBV6-4 and J usage is TRBJ2-1; D ambiguous. CDR1 MRHNA and CDR2 SNTAGT come from the germline V gene. V lost 4 bases and J 5 bases, leaving 15 bases between the germline ends. The CDR3 totals 15 residues. In DNA form, the CDR3 reads TGTGCCAGCAGTGCCGCACCTGGAGTCAACAATGAGCAGTTCTTC. Protein: CASSAAPGVNNEQFF.